These 7 T cell receptor beta chains share one sample of origin, sequenced in a study of T cells in Graves' hyperthyroidism and ophthalmopathy. Amplified regions were TCR beta CDR3 sequences from RNA transcripts. HTBI primers drove first-round RT-PCR of the TCR CDR3. TCRdb called the multiplex PCR reads again in MiXCR, with one record for every CDR3 protein. The sample holds more than 300,000 distinct CDR3 sequences; about 15% are singletons and the top ten take around a fifth. The sequenced sample consisted of blood. These receptors were obtained from a woman aged 25 to 45 with Graves' ophthalmopathy.

This clonotype was counted many times. This sequence joins TRBV12-3 or TRBV12-4 and TRBJ2-1; D is uncertain. V was cut by 8 bases and J by 6 bases, with 14 bases left in between. The CDR3 is 13 residues long. The CDR3 here is CASRLDWRNEQFF. Written as DNA, the CDR3 is TGTGCCAGCCGACTCGACTGGCGCAATGAGCAGTTCTTC.

This clonotype was counted ten times or more. The rearrangement links TRBV5-8 to TRBJ2-1; a weak D match, TRBD2 (5 bases). Trimming pared 5 bases from V and 5 bases from J, leaving 14 bases between. The CDR3 loop spans 14 amino acids. The V gene's germline CDR1 is SGHTS and CDR2 YDEGEE. The CDR3 protein is CASSARGIHNEQFF. CDR3 nucleotides: TGTGCCAGCAGTGCCCGAGGGATCCACAATGAGCAGTTCTTC. Based on the CDR3 plus reference TRBV5-8 and TRBJ2-1, the full variable domain is EAGVTQSPTHLIKTRGQQATLRCSPISGHTSVYWYQQALGLGLQFLLWYDEGEERNRGNFPPRFSGRQFPNYSSELNVNALELEDSALYLCASSARGIHNEQFFGPGTRLTVL.

This clonotype was seen a few times. The chain has TRBV5-6 and TRBJ1-5; 7 bases align to TRBD1. This CDR3 comprises 16 residues. The ends lost 4 bases at V and 5 bases at J; junction bases unmatched: 12. Germline CDR1 and CDR2: SGHDT and YYEEEE. CDR3 sequence: CASSIYRGDEDQPQHF. In DNA form, the CDR3 reads TGTGCCAGCAGCATTTACAGGGGAGACGAGGATCAGCCCCAGCATTTT.

This clonotype appeared many times. The chain joins TRBV4-1 to TRBJ2-7, with unresolved D. The CDR3 totals 13 residues. Trimming stripped 0 bases from V and 3 bases from J, with 6 bases between. Germline assignment: CDR1 MGHRA and CDR2 YSYEKL. Here the CDR3 DNA reads TGCGCCAGCAGCCAAGAGGGGTTCTACGAGCAGTACTTC. As protein: CASSQEGFYEQYF.

The chain recombines TRBV7-6 with TRBJ1-1; tentative D call: TRBD1 (6 bases). The CDR3 extends over 15 amino acids. Germline V lookup: CDR1 SGHVS, CDR2 FNYEAQ. The V end lost 3 bases, the J end lost 3 bases, and 14 bases lay between the germline ends. For the CDR3, the DNA is TGTGCCAGCAGCTTTGAGCAGGGGCGGGACACTGAAGCTTTCTTT. Its protein is CASSFEQGRDTEAFF.

This clonotype has at least ten counts. V and J are TRBV30 and TRBJ1-5, with D possibly TRBD1 on 6 matching bases. In germline, CDR1 is GTSNPN, CDR2 SVGIG (reference sequence). V was shortened by 4 bases and J by 11 bases, with 18 bases between the two germline ends. This CDR3 is 13 amino acids long. The CDR3 protein is CAWTVRGGLTQHF. The CDR3 DNA reads TGTGCCTGGACTGTTCGAGGGGGGTTGACCCAGCATTTT. Filled out from reference TRBV30 and TRBJ1-5, the complete variable domain reads SQTIHQWPATLVQPVGSPLSLECTVEGTSNPNLYWYRQAAGRGLQLLFYSVGIGQISSEVPQNLSASRPQDRQFILSSKKLLLSDSGFYLCAWTVRGGLTQHFGDGTRLSIL.

There are many counts of this clonotype. The chain employs TRBV18 and TRBJ1-5; no reliable D call. The germline V gene has CDR1 KGHSH and CDR2 LQKENI. Trimming removed 3 bases at V and 1 base at J, with 10 bases between. The CDR3 runs 15 residues. CDR3: CASSPEIPSNQPQHF. The CDR3 bases are TGTGCCAGCTCACCCGAGATCCCCAGCAATCAGCCCCAGCATTTT.